This T cell receptor (beta chain) appears in the sequencing data of a study of shared clonotypes between healthy human individuals. Assay used: immunoSEQ multiplex PCR; TCRdb lists only in-frame clones, some missing. The sample records under 650,000 clones, 96% being singletons. CDR3 length equals 14 residues. Per the germline V gene, CDR1 is SGHTA and CDR2 is FQGNSA. V dropped 5 bases and J dropped 4 bases, with 15 bases sitting between them. The receptor's source is a woman aged 25-40 years in good health. Sample: naive CD4+ T cells sorted from blood. As to subset: CD45RA+ positively selected. V gene TRBV7-2 combines with J gene TRBJ2-7, with D perhaps TRBD2 (5 bases). Here the CDR3 reads CASSKRTGVYEQYF. DNA for the CDR3: TGTGCCAGCAGCAAACGGACCGGGGTGTACGAGCAGTACTTC.